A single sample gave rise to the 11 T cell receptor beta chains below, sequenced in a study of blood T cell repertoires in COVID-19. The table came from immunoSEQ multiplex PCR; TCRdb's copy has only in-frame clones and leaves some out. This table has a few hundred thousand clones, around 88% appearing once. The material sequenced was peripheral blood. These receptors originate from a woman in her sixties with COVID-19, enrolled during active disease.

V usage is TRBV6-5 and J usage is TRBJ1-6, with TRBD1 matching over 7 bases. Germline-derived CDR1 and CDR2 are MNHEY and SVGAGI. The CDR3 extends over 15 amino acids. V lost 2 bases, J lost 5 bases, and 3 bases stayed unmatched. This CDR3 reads CASSYPGQDNSPLHF. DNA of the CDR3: TGTGCCAGCAGTTACCCTGGACAGGATAATTCACCCCTCCACTTT.

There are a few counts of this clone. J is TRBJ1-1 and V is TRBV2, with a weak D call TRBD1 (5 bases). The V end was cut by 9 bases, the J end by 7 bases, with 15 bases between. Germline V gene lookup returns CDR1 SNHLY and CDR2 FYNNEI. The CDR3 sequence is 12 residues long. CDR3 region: CASNSWGDEAFF. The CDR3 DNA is TGTGCCAGTAATTCCTGGGGGGATGAAGCTTTCTTT.

In nucleotides, the CDR3 is TGTGCCAGCAGTTTCGCCTCCCTCACGGGACAGGGGAGCAATCAGCCCCAGCATTTT. It translates to CASSFASLTGQGSNQPQHF. The genes are TRBV27 and TRBJ1-5; 10 bases line up with TRBD1. Trimming cost V 3 bases and J 1 base; bases outside gene matches: 12. Germline V CDR1 and CDR2: MNHEY, SMNVEV (reference sequence). This CDR3 is 19 amino acids long.

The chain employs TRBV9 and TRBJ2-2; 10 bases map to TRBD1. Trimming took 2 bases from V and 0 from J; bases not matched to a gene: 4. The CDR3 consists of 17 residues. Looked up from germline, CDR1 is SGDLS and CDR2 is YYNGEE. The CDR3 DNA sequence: TGTGCCAGCAGCGTCCGACAGGGGGCAACGAACACCGGGGAGCTGTTTTTT. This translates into CASSVRQGATNTGELFF.

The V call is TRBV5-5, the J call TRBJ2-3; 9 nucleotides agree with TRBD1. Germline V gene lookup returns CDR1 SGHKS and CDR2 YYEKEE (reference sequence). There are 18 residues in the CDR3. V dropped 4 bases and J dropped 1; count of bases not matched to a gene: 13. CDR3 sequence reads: CASSPFTGGGRGTDTQYF. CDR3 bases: TGTGCCAGCAGCCCTTTCACAGGGGGCGGTAGGGGCACAGATACGCAGTATTTT.

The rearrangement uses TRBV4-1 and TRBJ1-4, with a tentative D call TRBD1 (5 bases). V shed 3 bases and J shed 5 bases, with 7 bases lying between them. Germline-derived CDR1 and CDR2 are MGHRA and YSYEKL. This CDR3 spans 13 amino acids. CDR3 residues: CASSQRGNEKLFF. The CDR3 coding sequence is TGCGCCAGCAGCCAGCGGGGCAATGAAAAACTGTTTTTT.

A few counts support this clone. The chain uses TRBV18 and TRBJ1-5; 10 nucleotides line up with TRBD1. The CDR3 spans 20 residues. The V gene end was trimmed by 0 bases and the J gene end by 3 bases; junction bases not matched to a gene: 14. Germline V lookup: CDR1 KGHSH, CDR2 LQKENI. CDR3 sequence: CASSPPGQGTKVFHNQPQHF. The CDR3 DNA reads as TGTGCCAGCTCACCACCGGGACAGGGGACGAAGGTCTTTCACAATCAGCCCCAGCATTTT.

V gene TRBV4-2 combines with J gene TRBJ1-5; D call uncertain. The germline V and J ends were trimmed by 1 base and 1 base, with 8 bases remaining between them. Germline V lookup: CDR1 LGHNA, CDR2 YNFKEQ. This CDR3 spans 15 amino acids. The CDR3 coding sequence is TGTGCCAGCAGCCAAGGGGCATCGAGCAATCAGCCCCAGCATTTT. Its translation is CASSQGASSNQPQHF.

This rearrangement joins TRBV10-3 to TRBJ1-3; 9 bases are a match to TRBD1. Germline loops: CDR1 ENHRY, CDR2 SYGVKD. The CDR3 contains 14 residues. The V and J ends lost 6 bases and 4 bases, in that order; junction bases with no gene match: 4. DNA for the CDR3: TGTGCCATCAGCGACAGGGGGTCAGGAAACACCATATATTTT. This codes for CAISDRGSGNTIYF.

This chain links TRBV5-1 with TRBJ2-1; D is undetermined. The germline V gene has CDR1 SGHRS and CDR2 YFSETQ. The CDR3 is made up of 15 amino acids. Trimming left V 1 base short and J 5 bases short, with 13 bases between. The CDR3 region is CASSLTGPMDNEQFF. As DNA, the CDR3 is TGCGCCAGCAGCTTGACGGGTCCTATGGACAATGAGCAGTTCTTC.

CDR3 sequence reads: CASSVGRSNQPQHF. As DNA, the CDR3 is TGTGCCAGCAGTGTGGGGCGGAGCAATCAGCCCCAGCATTTT. The V call is TRBV2, the J call TRBJ1-5; D possibly corresponds to TRBD1 (5 bases). V lost 4 bases and J 1 base, leaving 8 bases between the germline ends. Germline CDR1 is SNHLY and CDR2 is FYNNEI. This CDR3 spans 14 amino acids.